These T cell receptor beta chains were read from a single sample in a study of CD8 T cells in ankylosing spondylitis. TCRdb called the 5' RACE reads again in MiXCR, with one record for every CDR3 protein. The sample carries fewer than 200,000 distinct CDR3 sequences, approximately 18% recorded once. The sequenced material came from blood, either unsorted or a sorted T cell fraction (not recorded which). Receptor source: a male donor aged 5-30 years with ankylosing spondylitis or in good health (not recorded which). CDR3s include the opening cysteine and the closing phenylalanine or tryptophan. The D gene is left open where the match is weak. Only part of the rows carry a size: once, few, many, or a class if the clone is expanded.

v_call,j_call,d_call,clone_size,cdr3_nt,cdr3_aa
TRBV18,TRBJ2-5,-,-,TGTGCCAGCTCACCGAACCGCCAAGAGACCCAGTACTTC,CASSPNRQETQYF
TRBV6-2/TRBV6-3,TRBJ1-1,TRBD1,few,TGTGCCAGCAGTACCCTGGACAGGGTATTTCGCACTGAAGCTTTCTTT,CASSTLDRVFRTEAFF
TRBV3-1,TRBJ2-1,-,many,TGTGCCAGCAGCCAAGATTTACGGGGCGAGCAGTTCTTC,CASSQDLRGEQFF
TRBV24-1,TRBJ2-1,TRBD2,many,TGTGCCACCAGTGATGTACAGTCCGGGACTAGCGCCTACAATGAGCAGTTCTTC,CATSDVQSGTSAYNEQFF
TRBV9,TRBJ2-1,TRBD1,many,TGTGCCAGCAGCGCCGAATACAGGGGGCTGGACAATGAGCAGTTCTTC,CASSAEYRGLDNEQFF
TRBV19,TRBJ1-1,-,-,TGTGCCAGTACCCGTTCGTCACGGGACACTGAAGCTTTCTTT,CASTRSSRDTEAFF
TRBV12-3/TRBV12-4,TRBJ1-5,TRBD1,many,TGTGCCAGCACATGGGGACAGGGCGGCAATCAGCCCCAGCATTTT,CASTWGQGGNQPQHF
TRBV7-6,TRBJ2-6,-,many,TGTGCCAGCAGCTTAGTCAGGGGCTCTGGGGCCAACGTCCTGACTTTC,CASSLVRGSGANVLTF
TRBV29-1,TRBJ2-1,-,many,TGCAGCGTTGTCTCACGGGTGACCGGCGACAATGAGCAGTTCTTC,CSVVSRVTGDNEQFF
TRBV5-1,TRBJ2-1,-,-,TGCGCCAGCAGCTTGCAAGCGGAGATCTACAATGAGCAGTTCTTC,CASSLQAEIYNEQFF
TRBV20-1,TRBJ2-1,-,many,TGCAGTGCTAGAGATCCCCTAGCGACCTACAATGAGCAGTTCTTC,CSARDPLATYNEQFF
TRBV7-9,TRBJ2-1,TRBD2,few,TGTGCCAGCAGCTTTGCGGGAGGGCATAAGTTCTTC,CASSFAGGHKFF
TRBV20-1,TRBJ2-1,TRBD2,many,TGCAGTGCTATAAGTCCGGGACTACACCACAATGAGCAGTTCTTC,CSAISPGLHHNEQFF
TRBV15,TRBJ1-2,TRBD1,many,TGTGCCACCAGCAGACCCGGGACAGGTTCCTATGGCTACACCTTC,CATSRPGTGSYGYTF
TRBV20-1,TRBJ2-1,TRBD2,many,TGCAGTGCTAGGTCCCAGCGGGAGGTAAACAATGAGCAGTTCTTC,CSARSQREVNNEQFF
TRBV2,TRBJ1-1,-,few,TGTGCCAGCAATTTAAACGCGTACACTGAAGCTTTCTTT,CASNLNAYTEAFF
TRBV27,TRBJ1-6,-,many,TGTGCCAGCAGGCCAAACAGGCCGGGGTCACCCCTCCACTTT,CASRPNRPGSPLHF
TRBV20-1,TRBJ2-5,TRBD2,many,TGCAGTGCTCGGAAACTAGCGGGGCTAGTTGAGACCCAGTACTTC,CSARKLAGLVETQYF
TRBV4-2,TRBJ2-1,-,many,TGTGCCAGCAGCCAAGAATCCTACAATGAGCAGTTCTTC,CASSQESYNEQFF
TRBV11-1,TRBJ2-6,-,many,TGTGCCAGCATGAACAAAGCTGGGGCCAACGTCCTGACTTTC,CASMNKAGANVLTF
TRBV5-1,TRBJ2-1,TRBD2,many,TGCGCCAGCAGCTTGGACCCGACTAGCGGAAAGTACAATGAGCAGTTCTTC,CASSLDPTSGKYNEQFF
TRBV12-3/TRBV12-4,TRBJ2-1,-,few,TGTGCCAGCACCTCCCGCTCCTACAATGAGCAGTTCTTC,CASTSRSYNEQFF
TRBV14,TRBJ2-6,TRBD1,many,TGTGCCAGCAGCCATTTGGTGGGACAGGGGGCTGCTGGGGCCAACGTCCTGACTTTC,CASSHLVGQGAAGANVLTF
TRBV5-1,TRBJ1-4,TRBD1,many,TGCGCCAGCAGGCCGGACAGGGTTGGGGAAAAACTGTTTTTT,CASRPDRVGEKLFF
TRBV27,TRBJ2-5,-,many,TGTGCCAGCAGTTTCGCTCCGGGCCCTCTTGAGACCCAGTACTTC,CASSFAPGPLETQYF
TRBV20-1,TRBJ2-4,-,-,TGCAGTGCTAGAGACCCCGGGACTTCCAAAAACATTCAGTACTTC,CSARDPGTSKNIQYF
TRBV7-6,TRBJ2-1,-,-,TGTGCCAGCAGCCCACGTGATGGCCGCAATGAGCAGTTCTTC,CASSPRDGRNEQFF
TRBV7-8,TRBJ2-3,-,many,TGTGCCAGCAGAAGATTTTCCAAAACAGATACGCAGTATTTT,CASRRFSKTDTQYF
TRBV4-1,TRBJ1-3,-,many,TGCGCCAGCAGCCAGGGGGACGGAAGAAACACCATATATTTT,CASSQGDGRNTIYF
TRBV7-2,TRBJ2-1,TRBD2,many,TGTGCCAGCAGCTTATGGCTAGCGGGAGGTGTGTCCTACAATGAGCAGTTCTTC,CASSLWLAGGVSYNEQFF
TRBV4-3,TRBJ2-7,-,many,TGCGCCAGCAGCCGAGGACCGAACTACGAGCAGTACTTC,CASSRGPNYEQYF
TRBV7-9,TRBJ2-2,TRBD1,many,TGTGCCAGCAGCTTGATTCTAGGACAGGCCGCCGGGGAGCTGTTTTTT,CASSLILGQAAGELFF
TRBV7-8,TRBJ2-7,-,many,TGTGCCAGCGGGCTAGGCGGACCGGCCTACGAGCAGTACTTC,CASGLGGPAYEQYF
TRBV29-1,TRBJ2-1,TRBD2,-,TGCAGCGTATGCGGGAGGGCGGTGAATGAGCAGTTCTTC,CSVCGRAVNEQFF
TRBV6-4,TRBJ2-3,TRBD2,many,TGTGCCAGCAGTGCACTAGCGGGAGGGCGTCAAGATACGCAGTATTTT,CASSALAGGRQDTQYF
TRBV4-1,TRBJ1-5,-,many,TGCGCCAGCAGCCTGTGGGCGGATCAGCCCCAGCATTTT,CASSLWADQPQHF
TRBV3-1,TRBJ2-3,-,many,TGTGCCAGCAGCCAGCTCACAGATACGCAGTATTTT,CASSQLTDTQYF
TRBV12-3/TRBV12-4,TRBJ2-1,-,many,TGTGCCAGCAGCCTGGGGGGTATCGGGGCTAGGACCCGAGGTAATGAGCAGTTCTTC,CASSLGGIGARTRGNEQFF
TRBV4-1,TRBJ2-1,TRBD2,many,TGCGCCAGCAGCCAAACCGTAGGGACTAGCGGACACAATGAGCAGTTCTTC,CASSQTVGTSGHNEQFF
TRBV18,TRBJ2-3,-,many,TGTGCCAGCTCACCGGATATCCCGGGTACGCAGTATTTT,CASSPDIPGTQYF
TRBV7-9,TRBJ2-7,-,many,TGTGCCAGCAGCTATACCTACGAGCAGTACTTC,CASSYTYEQYF
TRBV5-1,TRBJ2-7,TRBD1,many,TGCGCCAGCAGTTCTGAGCCACCCTATCTAGGGGGCGCTGAGGTCTACGAGCAGTACTTC,CASSSEPPYLGGAEVYEQYF
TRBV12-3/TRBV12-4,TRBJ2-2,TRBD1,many,TGTGCCAGCAGTTTATCCCCCCTCTTGGGACAGCGAAACACCGGGGAGCTGTTTTTT,CASSLSPLLGQRNTGELFF
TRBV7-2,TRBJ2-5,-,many,TGTGCCAGCAGCTCCAAAAGTGGGCGAGAGACCCAGTACTTC,CASSSKSGRETQYF
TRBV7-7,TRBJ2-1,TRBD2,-,TGTGCCAGCAGCGTTTTAGCGGGAAAGTACAATGAGCAGTTCTTC,CASSVLAGKYNEQFF
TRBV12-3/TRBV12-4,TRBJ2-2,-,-,TGTGCCAGCAGTTTTAGTAGCACCGGGGAGCTGTTTTTT,CASSFSSTGELFF
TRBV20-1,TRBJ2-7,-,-,TGCAGTGCTGCCACCCCAATCTCCTACGAGCAGTACTTC,CSAATPISYEQYF
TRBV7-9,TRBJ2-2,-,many,TGTGCCAGCAGCTTAAGTGCAGGGGCGGCCACCGGGGAGCTGTTTTTT,CASSLSAGAATGELFF
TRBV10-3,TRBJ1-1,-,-,TGTGCCATCGGGGAGAACGAGTGGGGGAAAGCTTTCTTT,CAIGENEWGKAFF
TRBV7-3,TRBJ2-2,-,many,TGTGCCAGCAGCTTGACTAGTCTGCCCGGGGAGCTGTTTTTT,CASSLTSLPGELFF
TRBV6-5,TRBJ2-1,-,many,TGTGCCAGCAGTTACCGCGGGATAGGCTACAATGAGCAGTTCTTC,CASSYRGIGYNEQFF
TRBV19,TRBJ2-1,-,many,TGTGCCAGTAGTCCGGGACTCTCCTACAATGAGCAGTTCTTC,CASSPGLSYNEQFF
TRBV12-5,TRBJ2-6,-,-,TGTGCTAGTGGGGGCCCTGGGGCCAACGTCCTGACTTTC,CASGGPGANVLTF
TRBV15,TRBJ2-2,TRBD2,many,TGTGCCACCAGCAATCCCGGGAGGGGCACCGGGGAGCTGTTTTTT,CATSNPGRGTGELFF
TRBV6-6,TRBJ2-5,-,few,TGTGCCAGCAGTTACGGGTATGAGACCCAGTACTTC,CASSYGYETQYF
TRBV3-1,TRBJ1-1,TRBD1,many,TGTGCCAGCAGCCTTCGTCCCGGGACAGGGGGAGAGACTGAAGCTTTCTTT,CASSLRPGTGGETEAFF
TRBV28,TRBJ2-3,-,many,TGTGCCAGCATCTCATGGGGTAGAACAGATACGCAGTATTTT,CASISWGRTDTQYF
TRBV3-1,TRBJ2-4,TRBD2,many,TGTGCCAGCAGCCAAGTGGTGTGGGGGGGTAAAAACATTCAGTACTTC,CASSQVVWGGKNIQYF
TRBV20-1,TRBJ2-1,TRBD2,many,TGCAGTGCGCCGCGATGGACGGGAGGGGACAATGAGCAGTTCTTC,CSAPRWTGGDNEQFF
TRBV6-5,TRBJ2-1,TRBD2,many,TGTGCCAGCAGTTACATACGGCCTAGCGGGAGGGCCATAACTAGCAATGAGCAGTTCTTC,CASSYIRPSGRAITSNEQFF